The source of this T cell receptor beta chain is a study of CD8 T cells in ankylosing spondylitis. TCRdb re-called the 5' RACE reads with MiXCR, one entry per CDR3 protein. The repertoire consists of fewer than 400,000 distinct CDR3 sequences, with roughly 14% occurring once and the leading ten covering roughly 1.1%. The CDR3 totals 13 residues. The germline gives CDR1 SGHRS, CDR2 YFSETQ. V was clipped by 5 bases and J by 5 bases; unmatched bases: 3. This clonotype was seen at least ten times. The sequenced material came from blood, either unsorted or a sorted T cell fraction (not recorded which). This receptor was taken from a male donor with ankylosing spondylitis or in good health (not recorded which). The chain is built from TRBV5-1 and TRBJ2-3, with 9 nucleotides matching TRBD2. CDR3 sequence: CASSLAGEDTQYF. CDR3 DNA: TGCGCCAGCAGTTTAGCGGGAGAAGATACGCAGTATTTT.